These 21 T cell receptor beta chains came from one sample sequenced in a study of blood T cell repertoires in COVID-19. Only in-frame clones appear in the TCRdb table, and some are missing; sequencing was by immunoSEQ multiplex PCR. The table has hundreds of thousands of clones, about 91% seen once. The sample taken for sequencing was peripheral blood. The receptor set was obtained from a woman aged 60-70 years with acute or convalescent COVID-19.

This chain uses TRBV6-5 with TRBJ1-3; 11 nucleotides match TRBD1. The CDR3 covers 15 residues. V lost 6 bases and J lost 4; bases outside the gene matches: 5. The V gene's germline CDR1 is MNHEY and CDR2 SVGAGI. CDR3 amino acids: CASSGQGARGNTIYF. The DNA of the CDR3 is TGTGCCAGCAGCGGACAGGGGGCTCGAGGAAACACCATATATTTT.

This chain uses TRBV7-2 with TRBJ2-1, with a possible D match to TRBD2 (5 bases). Germline CDR1 SGHTA, CDR2 FQGNSA. The CDR3 extends over 13 amino acids. The V end lost 1 base, the J end lost 9 bases, and 10 bases lay between the germline ends. The CDR3 nucleotides are TGTGCCAGCAGCTTAGTGGCTAGCCCTGAGCAGTTCTTC. Translation gives CASSLVASPEQFF.

The rearrangement links TRBV7-2 to TRBJ2-5, with unresolved D. This CDR3 is 11 amino acids long. Trimming left V 5 bases short and J 5 bases short, with 6 bases between. CDR1 SGHTA and CDR2 FQGNSA come from the germline V gene. CDR3 bases: TGTGCCAGCAGCCTAATTGAGACCCAGTACTTC. It encodes CASSLIETQYF.

Regarding this clone: The same CDR3 is also encoded by other DNA sequences in this sample. CDR3 in amino acids: CASSLQGVNQPQHF. In nucleotides, the CDR3 is TGTGCCAGCAGCTTACAGGGGGTAAATCAGCCCCAGCATTTT. The chain joins TRBV5-6 to TRBJ1-5; TRBD1 matches 8 bases. This CDR3 comprises 14 residues. Trimming at V came to 2 bases and at J to 4 bases, leaving 2 bases not matched to a gene. CDR1 is SGHDT and CDR2 is YYEEEE in the germline V gene.

CDR3 loop: CSASKGAGANVLTF. CDR3 in DNA: TGCAGTGCTAGTAAAGGGGCTGGGGCCAACGTCCTGACTTTC. The chain has TRBV20-1 and TRBJ2-6; D is possibly TRBD1 (5 bases). This CDR3 comprises 14 residues. From germline, CDR1 is DFQATT and CDR2 SNEGSKA (reference sequence). The V gene lost 3 bases and the J gene lost 2 bases, with 8 bases spanning the gap.

The V call is TRBV7-2, the J call TRBJ2-5; TRBD2 aligns across 7 bases. V lost 5 bases and J lost 5; bases outside the gene matches: 14. CDR3 size: 16 residues. Germline CDR1 reads SGHTA; CDR2 reads FQGNSA. CDR3 protein: CASSRGTRGRGETQYF. CDR3 nucleotide sequence: TGTGCCAGCAGCCGGGGGACTCGCGGGCGGGGGGAGACCCAGTACTTC.

This clone has a single count. The rearrangement uses TRBV19 and TRBJ2-5, with 7 bases identical to TRBD2. This CDR3 is 16 amino acids long. Looked up from germline, CDR1 is LNHDA and CDR2 is SQIVND (reference sequence). The ends lost 2 bases at V and 3 bases at J; junction bases unmatched: 9. CDR3 nucleotide sequence: TGTGCCAGTAGTATAAACGGGAGGCAGGGAGAAGAGACCCAGTACTTC. Translation: CASSINGRQGEETQYF.

CDR3 residues: CASSFLQGVSYEQYF. In nucleotides, the CDR3 is TGTGCCAGCAGTTTCCTACAGGGGGTCTCCTACGAGCAGTACTTC. The rearrangement links TRBV28 to TRBJ2-7; 8 nucleotides line up with TRBD1. CDR1 and CDR2 (germline): MDHEN, SYDVKM. The junction had 4 bases not matched to a gene; V was cut back by 3 bases and J by 0 bases. CDR3 length equals 15 residues.

V is TRBV4-2 and J is TRBJ2-1, with unresolved D. The V gene lost 0 bases and the J gene lost 7 bases, with 13 bases spanning the gap. The CDR3 length is 15 residues. CDR1 and CDR2 (germline): LGHNA, YNFKEQ. The chain's CDR3 is CASSQDQAPTNEQFF. The CDR3, as DNA: TGTGCCAGCAGCCAAGATCAAGCGCCGACGAATGAGCAGTTCTTC.

The V and J genes are TRBV19 and TRBJ2-1; TRBD1 matches at 10 bases. The CDR3 covers 15 residues. Germline V gene data show CDR1 as LNHDA and CDR2 as SQIVND (reference sequence). J lost 7 bases, V lost 6 bases, and 9 bases had no gene match. DNA for the CDR3: TGTGCCAGTAGATCCGGGACAGGGGTTGGGAATGAGCAGTTCTTC. This sequence encodes CASRSGTGVGNEQFF. Based on the CDR3 plus reference TRBV19 and TRBJ2-1, the full variable domain is DGGITQSPKYLFRKEGQNVTLSCEQNLNHDAMYWYRQDPGQGLRLIYYSQIVNDFQKGDIAEGYSVSREKKESFPLTVTSAQKNPTAFYLCASRSGTGVGNEQFFGPGTRLTVL.

This clone was detected a few times. The chain couples TRBV15 to TRBJ1-1; weak D call: TRBD1 (5 bases). CDR1 and CDR2 from the germline V gene are LNHNV and YYDKDF (reference sequence). The CDR3 spans 13 residues. Trimming took off 5 bases at V and 6 bases at J, with 13 bases between the two ends. The CDR3 is CATSFQGGAEAFF. CDR3 nucleotide sequence: TGTGCCACCAGCTTCCAGGGTGGGGCTGAAGCTTTCTTT. Combining the CDR3 with reference TRBV15 and TRBJ1-1 gives the whole variable domain DAMVIQNPRYQVTQFGKPVTLSCSQTLNHNVMYWYQQKSSQAPKLLFHYYDKDFNNEADTPDNFQSRRPNTSFCFLDIRSPGLGDTAMYLCATSFQGGAEAFFGQGTRLTVV.

J is TRBJ2-2 and V is TRBV5-4; 9 bases map to TRBD1. With V trimmed by 3 bases and J by 3 bases, 0 bases remained unmatched. The CDR3 consists of 14 residues. The V gene's germline CDR1 is SGHNT and CDR2 YYREEE (reference sequence). CDR3 sequence reads: CASSWDRDTGELFF. The CDR3 DNA reads as TGTGCCAGCAGCTGGGACAGGGACACCGGGGAGCTGTTTTTT.

The chain recombines TRBV28 with TRBJ2-7; 12 positions agree with TRBD2. In germline, CDR1 is MDHEN, CDR2 SYDVKM. The CDR3 length is 16 residues. The V and J ends lost 2 bases and 5 bases, in that order; junction bases with no gene match: 7. CDR3 in amino acids: CASSLPGLAGWNEQYF. The CDR3 bases are TGTGCCAGCAGTTTACCCGGACTAGCGGGATGGAACGAGCAGTACTTC.

V usage is TRBV6-2 or TRBV6-3 and J usage is TRBJ1-3, with D possibly TRBD1 on 5 matching bases. Per germline, CDR1 MNHEY and CDR2 SVGEGT. V was cut by 4 bases and J by 2 bases, with 24 bases left in between. The CDR3 contains 19 residues. In nucleotides, the CDR3 is TGTGCCAGCAGTTTCCGACAGAGACTGGCTAGGGAAACTGGAAACACCATATATTTT. Its translation is CASSFRQRLARETGNTIYF.

The chain links TRBV3-1 (or the pseudogene TRBV3-2) to TRBJ1-4, with D possibly TRBD1 on 5 matching bases. V lost 4 bases and J lost 5, with 14 bases in between. The CDR3 spans 15 residues. Germline V CDR1 and CDR2: LGHDT, YNNKEL (reference sequence). The CDR3 DNA sequence: TGTGCCAGCAGCCCTGGGACCGGGAGGAATGAAAAACTGTTTTTT. It is translated as CASSPGTGRNEKLFF.

The chain has TRBV19 and TRBJ1-4; 10 nucleotides match TRBD1. The CDR3 loop spans 14 amino acids. Trimming cost V 7 bases and J 7 bases; bases outside gene matches: 6. Germline CDR1 reads LNHDA; CDR2 reads SQIVND (reference sequence). The CDR3 nucleotides are TGTGCCAGTAAAACGACAGGGGGCTTTGAAAAACTGTTTTTT. Translated: CASKTTGGFEKLFF.

The chain links TRBV27 to TRBJ1-5; 11 nucleotides line up with TRBD1. Trimming cost V 5 bases and J 2 bases; bases outside gene matches: 5. CDR1 and CDR2 from the germline V gene are MNHEY and SMNVEV (reference sequence). This CDR3 comprises 16 residues. CDR3 residues: CASSVEGQGGNQPQHF. CDR3 DNA: TGTGCCAGCAGTGTCGAGGGACAGGGGGGCAATCAGCCCCAGCATTTT.

This chain joins TRBV6-5 and TRBJ1-2; D may be TRBD1 (5 bases). V was cut by 7 bases and J by 3 bases, with 18 bases left in between. The CDR3 runs to 15 residues. Per the germline V gene, CDR1 is MNHEY and CDR2 is SVGAGI. DNA for the CDR3: TGTGCCAGCACCTACGGGCGACAGAGAGACTATGGCTACACCTTC. Translated: CASTYGRQRDYGYTF.

The chain joins TRBV7-2 to TRBJ1-5; a weak D match, TRBD1 (6 bases). The germline V and J ends were trimmed by 8 bases and 0 bases, with 14 bases remaining between them. CDR3 length equals 15 residues. Germline values: CDR1 SGHTA, CDR2 FQGNSA. The DNA for the CDR3 is TGTGCCAGCGGGCTACAGGGCTATAGCAATCAGCCCCAGCATTTT. Protein sequence: CASGLQGYSNQPQHF.

This clone was detected once. The chain employs TRBV25-1 and TRBJ2-6; D remains ambiguous. With 7 bases removed from V and 4 bases from J, the gap between germline ends came to 8 bases. The CDR3 is 13 residues long. The germline CDR1 and CDR2 sequences are MGHDK and SYGVNS. CDR3 sequence (DNA): TGTGCCAGCACTGACTTAGGGGCCAACGTCCTGACTTTC. As protein: CASTDLGANVLTF.

This chain uses TRBV29-1 with TRBJ2-1; 13 bases map to TRBD2. Looked up from germline, CDR1 is SQVTM and CDR2 is ANQGSEA. With V trimmed by 6 bases and J by 9 bases, 11 bases remained unmatched. The CDR3 has 15 amino acids. CDR3 protein: CSVGSTSGGFGEQFF. As DNA, the CDR3 is TGCAGCGTGGGCTCGACTAGCGGGGGGTTCGGTGAGCAGTTCTTC.